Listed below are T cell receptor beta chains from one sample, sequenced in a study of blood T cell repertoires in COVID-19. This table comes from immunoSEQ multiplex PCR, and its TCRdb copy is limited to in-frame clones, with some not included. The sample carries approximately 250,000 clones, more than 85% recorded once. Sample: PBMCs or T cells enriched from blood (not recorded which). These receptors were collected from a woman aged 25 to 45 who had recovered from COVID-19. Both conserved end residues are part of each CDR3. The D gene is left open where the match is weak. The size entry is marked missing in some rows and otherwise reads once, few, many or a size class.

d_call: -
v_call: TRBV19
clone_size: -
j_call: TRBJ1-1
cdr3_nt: TGTGCCAGTAGTATATACGGGAACACTGAAGCTTTCTTT
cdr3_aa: CASSIYGNTEAFF

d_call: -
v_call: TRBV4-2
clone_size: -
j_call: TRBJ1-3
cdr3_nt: TGTGCCAGCAGCCAAGAGGTCGGTGCTTACTCTGGAAACACCATATATTTT
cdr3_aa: CASSQEVGAYSGNTIYF

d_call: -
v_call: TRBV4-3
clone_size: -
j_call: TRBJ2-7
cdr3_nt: TGCGCCAGCAGCCAGGGGCAGGGCGACTCCTACGAGCAGTACTTC
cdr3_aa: CASSQGQGDSYEQYF

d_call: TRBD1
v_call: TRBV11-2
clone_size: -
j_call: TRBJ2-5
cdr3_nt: TGTGCCAGCAGCTTAACAGGGGGCTGGCAAGAGACCCAGTACTTC
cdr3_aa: CASSLTGGWQETQYF

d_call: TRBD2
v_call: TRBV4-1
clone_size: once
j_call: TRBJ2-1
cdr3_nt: TGCGCCAGCAGCGAGAGCGGGAGTTCCTACAATGAGCAGTTCTTC
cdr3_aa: CASSESGSSYNEQFF

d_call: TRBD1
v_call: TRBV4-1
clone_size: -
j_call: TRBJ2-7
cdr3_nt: TGCGCCAGCAGCCGTCGACAGGGTCGGGCGGACGAGCAGTACTTC
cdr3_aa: CASSRRQGRADEQYF

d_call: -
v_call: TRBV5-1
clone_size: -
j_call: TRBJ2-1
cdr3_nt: TGCGCCAGCAGCTTGGCCAGCGATCACTCCTACAATGAGCAGTTCTTC
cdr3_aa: CASSLASDHSYNEQFF

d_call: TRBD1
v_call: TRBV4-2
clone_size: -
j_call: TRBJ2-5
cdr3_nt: TGTGCCAGCAGCCAAGGACAGGGGAACGCCCCGTACTTC
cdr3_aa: CASSQGQGNAPYF

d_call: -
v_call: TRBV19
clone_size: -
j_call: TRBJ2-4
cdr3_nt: TGTGCCAGTACTCCACCGTGGGGGGAGGCAGGAAACATTCAGTACTTC
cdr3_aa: CASTPPWGEAGNIQYF

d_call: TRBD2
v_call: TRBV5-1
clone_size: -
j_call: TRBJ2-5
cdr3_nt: TGCGCCAGCAGCATAAGGACTAGCGGGTTTAAGGAGACCCAGTACTTC
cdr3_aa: CASSIRTSGFKETQYF

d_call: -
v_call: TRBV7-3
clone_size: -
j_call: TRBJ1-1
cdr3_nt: TGTGCCAGCAGCTTGGCGGGGGCCACTGAAGCTTTCTTT
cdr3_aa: CASSLAGATEAFF

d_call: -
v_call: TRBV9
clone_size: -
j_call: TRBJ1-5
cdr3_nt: TGTGCCAGCAGCGCCGATGATAGTATGAGTCAGCCCCAGCATTTT
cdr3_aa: CASSADDSMSQPQHF

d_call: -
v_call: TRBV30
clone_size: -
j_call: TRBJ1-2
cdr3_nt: TGTGCCTGGAGTGCCCAGGGGTATGGCTACACCTTC
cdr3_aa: CAWSAQGYGYTF

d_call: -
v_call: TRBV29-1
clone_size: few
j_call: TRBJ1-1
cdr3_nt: TGCAGCGTCGATCGGGATGGTGAGACTGAAGCTTTCTTT
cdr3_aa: CSVDRDGETEAFF

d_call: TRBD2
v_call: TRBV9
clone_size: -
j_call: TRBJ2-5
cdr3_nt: TGTGCCAGCAGCGCGTCGGGACTAGGGGGGAGGGAGACCCAGTACTTC
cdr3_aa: CASSASGLGGRETQYF

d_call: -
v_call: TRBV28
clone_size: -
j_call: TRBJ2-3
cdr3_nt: TGTGCCAGCAGTTTAGCGGCTAGCACAGATACGCAGTATTTT
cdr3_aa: CASSLAASTDTQYF

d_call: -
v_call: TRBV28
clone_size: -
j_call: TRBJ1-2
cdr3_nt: TGTGCCAGCAGACCAGAGGGTGGGGAGTATGGCTACACCTTC
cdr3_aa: CASRPEGGEYGYTF

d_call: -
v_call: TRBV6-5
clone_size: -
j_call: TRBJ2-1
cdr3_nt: TGTGCCAGCTGGGACTCGTACAATGAGCAGTTCTTC
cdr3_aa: CASWDSYNEQFF

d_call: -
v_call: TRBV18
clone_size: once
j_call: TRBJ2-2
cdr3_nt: TGTGCCACCATCGGGACTCCTGGGAACACCGGGGAGCTGTTTTTT
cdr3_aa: CATIGTPGNTGELFF

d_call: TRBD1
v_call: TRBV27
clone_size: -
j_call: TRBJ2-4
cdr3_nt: TGTGCCAGCAGTTTGGACAGGGCGGACATTCAGTACTTC
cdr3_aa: CASSLDRADIQYF